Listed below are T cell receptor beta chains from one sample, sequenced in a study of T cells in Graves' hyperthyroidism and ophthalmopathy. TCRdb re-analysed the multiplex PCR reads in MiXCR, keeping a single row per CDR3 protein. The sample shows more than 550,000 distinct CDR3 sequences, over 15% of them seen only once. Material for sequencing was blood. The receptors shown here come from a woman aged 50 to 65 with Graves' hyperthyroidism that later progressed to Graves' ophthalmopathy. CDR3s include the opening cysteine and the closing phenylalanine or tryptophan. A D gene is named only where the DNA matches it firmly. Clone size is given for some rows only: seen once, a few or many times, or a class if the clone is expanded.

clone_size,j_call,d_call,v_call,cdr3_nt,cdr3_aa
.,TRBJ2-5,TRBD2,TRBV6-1,TGTGCCAGCCAAAAACCGCTAGCGGGGGGCGGGCAAGAGACCCAGTACTTC,CASQKPLAGGGQETQYF
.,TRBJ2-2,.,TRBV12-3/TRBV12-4,TGTGCCAGCAGTTTGACTCGTCCCGGGGAGCTGTTTTTT,CASSLTRPGELFF
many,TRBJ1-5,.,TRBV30,TGTGCCTGGAGTGGCGCGGGACACGGAATTTGGACCCAGCATTTT,CAWSGAGHGIWTQHF
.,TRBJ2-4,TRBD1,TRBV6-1,TGTGCCAGCAGAGAGGACAGGGCGAACATTCAGTACTTC,CASREDRANIQYF
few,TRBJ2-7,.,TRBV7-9,TGTGCCAGCAGCGACCCGGCGGTGGGCTACTACGAGCAGTACTTC,CASSDPAVGYYEQYF
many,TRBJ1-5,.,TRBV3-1,TGTGCCAGCAGCCAAGTGCAGATGGATCAGCCCCAGCATTTT,CASSQVQMDQPQHF
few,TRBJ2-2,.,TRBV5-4,TGTGCCAGCAGCCGCTACTTCGGAGCCACCGGGGAGCTGTTTTTT,CASSRYFGATGELFF
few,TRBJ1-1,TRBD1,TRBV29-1,TGCAGCGTGATCGACAGGGCTATGAACACTGAAGCTTTCTTT,CSVIDRAMNTEAFF
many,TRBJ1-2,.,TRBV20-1,TGCAGTGCTAGGGCCCCGGACGGGGGCGTCTATGGCTACACCTTC,CSARAPDGGVYGYTF
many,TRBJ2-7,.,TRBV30,TGTGCCTGGAGCTCCCTGAGGGCAGTGCCAACCTACGAGCAGTACTTC,CAWSSLRAVPTYEQYF
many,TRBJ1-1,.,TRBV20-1,TGCAGTGCTAGGGTGGGGACTGAAGCTTTCTTT,CSARVGTEAFF
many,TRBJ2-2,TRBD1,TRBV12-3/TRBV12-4,TGTGCCAGCAGTTTAGTTACAGGGGGCACCGGGGAGCTGTTTTTT,CASSLVTGGTGELFF
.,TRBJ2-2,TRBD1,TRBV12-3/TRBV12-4,TGTGCCAGCAGTCCCACAGGGGAAAGAGCCGGGGAGCTGTTTTTT,CASSPTGERAGELFF
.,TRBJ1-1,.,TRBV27,TGTGCCACCCGTGGGGCCCTGGACGATGAAGCTTTCTTT,CATRGALDDEAFF
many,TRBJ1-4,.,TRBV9,TGTGCCAGCAGCGTAGGATCAGGGTTTTATGAAAAACTGTTTTTT,CASSVGSGFYEKLFF
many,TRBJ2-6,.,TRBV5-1,TGCGCCAGCAGCGGGGGGCCACCCAACTCTGGGGCCAACGTCCTGACTTTC,CASSGGPPNSGANVLTF
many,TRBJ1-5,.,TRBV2,TGTGCCAGCAGTGGCAACCCCCGGACCCCAACAAATCAGCCCCAGCATTTT,CASSGNPRTPTNQPQHF
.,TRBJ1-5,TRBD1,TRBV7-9,TGTGCCAGCACGGGACAGGGGGGCAATCGGCCCCAGCATTTT,CASTGQGGNRPQHF
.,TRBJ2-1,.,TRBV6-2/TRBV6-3,TGTGCCAGCAGTTTAAAGGCTGAGCAGTTCTTC,CASSLKAEQFF
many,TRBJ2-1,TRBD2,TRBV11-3,TGTGCCAGCAGCTTAGGTCAGCGGGGGGGCTTATCCTACAATGAGCAGTTCTTC,CASSLGQRGGLSYNEQFF
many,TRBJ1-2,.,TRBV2,TGTGCCAGTGGACGGACGGTTGACTATGGCTACACCTTC,CASGRTVDYGYTF
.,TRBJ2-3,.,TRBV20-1,TGCAGTGCTAGAGTGGGGGACAAGGCGAGCACAGATACGCAGTATTTT,CSARVGDKASTDTQYF
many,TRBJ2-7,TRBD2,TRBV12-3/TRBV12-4,TGTGCCAGCAGTTTAGGAGCGGGGAACTCCTACGAGCAGTACTTC,CASSLGAGNSYEQYF
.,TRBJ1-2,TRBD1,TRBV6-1,TGTGCCAGCAGTGACGACGGACAGGGGCCCTACACCTTC,CASSDDGQGPYTF
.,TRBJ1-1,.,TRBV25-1,TGTGCCAGCAGCAGGAAAGGGGTTGAAGCTTTCTTT,CASSRKGVEAFF
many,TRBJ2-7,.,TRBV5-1,TGCGCCAGCAGCTGGGGGGCGGGCTCCTACGAGCAGTACTTC,CASSWGAGSYEQYF
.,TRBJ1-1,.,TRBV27,TGTGCCAGCAGTTTATCGGCCGGGTTTCGGATATCGAACACTGAAGCTTTCTTT,CASSLSAGFRISNTEAFF
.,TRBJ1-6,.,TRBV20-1,TGCAGTGCCGCGGGGGGGCGTAATTCACCCCTCCACTTT,CSAAGGRNSPLHF
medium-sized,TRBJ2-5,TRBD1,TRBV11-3,TGTGCCAGCAGTTACGGGACAGATGCACGGGAGACCCAGTACTTC,CASSYGTDARETQYF
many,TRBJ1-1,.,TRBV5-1,TGCGCCAGCAGCGGAAACTGGGGCGACACTGAAGCTTTCTTT,CASSGNWGDTEAFF
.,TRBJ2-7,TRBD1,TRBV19,TGTGCCAGTAGTATTCTGCCGGGACAGGGCCCCTACGAGCAGTACTTC,CASSILPGQGPYEQYF
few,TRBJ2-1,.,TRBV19,TGTGCCAGTAGCGGAATTAGGCAGATTAGGTCCAATGAGCAGTTCTTC,CASSGIRQIRSNEQFF
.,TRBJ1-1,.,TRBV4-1,TGCGCCAGCAGCCATATCGGACCCGGGAACACTGAAGCTTTCTTT,CASSHIGPGNTEAFF
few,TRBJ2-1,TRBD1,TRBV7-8,TGTGCCAGCAGCTTAGAAACCTGGACAGGGGGGTCCTACAATGAGCAGTTCTTC,CASSLETWTGGSYNEQFF
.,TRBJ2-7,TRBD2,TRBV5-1,TGCGCCAGCAGCTCAGGACGCGGGGGGACCACCGAGCAGTACTTC,CASSSGRGGTTEQYF
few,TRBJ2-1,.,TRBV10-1,TGCGCCAGCAGTCCCGGACCCGGTGCTATGTATGAGCAGTTCTTC,CASSPGPGAMYEQFF
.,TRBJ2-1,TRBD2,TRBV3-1,TGTGCCAGCGGCCAACCCACTAGCGGGGGGTACAATGAGCAGTTCTTC,CASGQPTSGGYNEQFF
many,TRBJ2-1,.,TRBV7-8,TGTGCCAGCAGCTTAGAGGGGCGGGCCTACAATGAGCAGTTCTTC,CASSLEGRAYNEQFF
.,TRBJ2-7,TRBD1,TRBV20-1,TGCAGTGCTAAGACAGGGTCCGGGGCTTACAATGAGCAGTACTTC,CSAKTGSGAYNEQYF
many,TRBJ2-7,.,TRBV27,TGTGCCAGCAGTTTATCAGCGACAGGCCTATCCTACGAGCAGTACTTC,CASSLSATGLSYEQYF
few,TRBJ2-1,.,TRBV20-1,TGCAGTGCGGGAGGCCGTTCCAATGAGCAGTTCTTC,CSAGGRSNEQFF
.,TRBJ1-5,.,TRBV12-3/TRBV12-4,TGTGCCAGCAGTGAATTACAGGGAGGGCAGCCCCAGCATTTT,CASSELQGGQPQHF
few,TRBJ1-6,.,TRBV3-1,TGTGCCAGCAGCCGTGGGATGGGGAATTCACCCCTCCACTTT,CASSRGMGNSPLHF